The rows below give T cell receptor beta chains drawn from one sample of a study of cytomegalovirus exposure and HLA in healthy donors. Sequenced by immunoSEQ multiplex PCR; TCRdb stores in-frame clones only, minus some. Of roughly 240,000 clones listed, more than 75% are singletons. Specimen: PBMCs. These receptors came from a man aged 18-30 years in good health and CMV-seronegative. CDR3s include the opening cysteine and the closing phenylalanine or tryptophan. The order of the fields is V gene, CDR3 length, J gene, clone size, CDR3 protein. Clone size is given for some rows only: seen once, a few or many times, or a class if the clone is expanded.

v_call: TRBV28
cdr3_length: 13
j_call: TRBJ2-2
clone_size: NA
cdr3_aa: CASEWTGPGELFF

v_call: TRBV2
cdr3_length: 11
j_call: TRBJ2-1
clone_size: NA
cdr3_aa: CASIWEAEQFF

v_call: TRBV19
cdr3_length: 15
j_call: TRBJ1-1
clone_size: NA
cdr3_aa: CASSILAGVNTEAFF

v_call: TRBV6-6
cdr3_length: 13
j_call: TRBJ1-1
clone_size: NA
cdr3_aa: CASSYGDSPEAFF

v_call: TRBV11-2
cdr3_length: 13
j_call: TRBJ2-7
clone_size: NA
cdr3_aa: CASSYSTGEQQYF

v_call: TRBV5-6
cdr3_length: 13
j_call: TRBJ2-3
clone_size: once
cdr3_aa: CASRIPLADTQYF

v_call: TRBV5-1
cdr3_length: 15
j_call: TRBJ1-1
clone_size: NA
cdr3_aa: CASSEDLAANTEAFF

v_call: TRBV29-1
cdr3_length: 11
j_call: TRBJ1-3
clone_size: NA
cdr3_aa: CSILVGNTIYF

v_call: TRBV28
cdr3_length: 15
j_call: TRBJ2-6
clone_size: NA
cdr3_aa: CASTTPGAGANVLTF

v_call: TRBV4-1
cdr3_length: 15
j_call: TRBJ2-5
clone_size: NA
cdr3_aa: CASSQDVSRVETQYF

v_call: TRBV27
cdr3_length: 18
j_call: TRBJ1-5
clone_size: once
cdr3_aa: CASSPLSPSQGKGQPQHF

v_call: TRBV5-1
cdr3_length: 18
j_call: TRBJ1-2
clone_size: NA
cdr3_aa: CASSLVGGTGTIDYGYTF